This T cell receptor beta chain was found in a study of cytomegalovirus exposure and HLA in healthy donors. Study findings and constraints: An analysis done earlier found most TCR beta V segments productive about 90% or about 30% of the time.

PCR primers comprised 60 Vbeta and 13 Jbeta primers. This table comes from immunoSEQ multiplex PCR, and its TCRdb copy is limited to in-frame clones, with some not included. The data show 150,000 to 200,000 clones, with 75% to 85% seen just once and less than 0.85% held by the top ten. For this clone: Its specificity is not known.

The CDR3 totals 15 residues. Germline CDR1 is SGHTS and CDR2 is YDEGEE. Trimming removed 2 bases from V and 10 bases from J; junction bases left unmatched: 12. The chain joins TRBV5-8 to TRBJ2-1; 7 bases map to TRBD1. The source material was PBMCs. The sequence was collected from a woman aged 18-30 years in good health and CMV-seronegative. The CDR3 DNA sequence: TGTGCCAGCAGCTTTGGGGACAGCAAGAGGGTGGAGCAGTTCTTC. This encodes CASSFGDSKRVEQFF.